This TCR beta chain comes out of a study of T cell responses to AZD1222 COVID-19 vaccine. A word on this clone: Antigen: not known.

Only in-frame clones appear in the TCRdb table, and some are missing; sequencing was by immunoSEQ multiplex PCR. The table records 86,000 or so clones, around nine tenths of them present only once. It was second doses at about 4 or about 12 weeks that were pooled. V lost 3 bases to trimming and J lost 3 bases; unmatched junction nucleotides: 2. The CDR3 is made up of 15 amino acids. CDR1 and CDR2 from the germline V gene are SGHRS and YFSETQ. Overall study findings and caveats: Most donors were white British and more were female, and clonal diversity was possibly underestimated. The peak T cell response came first, and repertoires were sampled only after it.

V usage is TRBV5-1 and J usage is TRBJ1-4; TRBD1 matches at 10 bases. The receptor was isolated from an adult who received the AZD1222 COVID-19 vaccine. Sequenced material: peripheral blood, taken 28 days after the second AZD1222 dose. The CDR3 coding sequence is TGCGCCAGCAGCTCTGGACAGGGGGCTAATGAAAAACTGTTTTTT. Its translation: CASSSGQGANEKLFF. Complete variable domain (other parts from reference TRBV5-1 and TRBJ1-4): KAGVTQTPRYLIKTRGQQVTLSCSPISGHRSVSWYQQTPGQGLQFLFEYFSETQRNKGNFPGRFSGRQFSNSRSEMNVSTLELGDSALYLCASSSGQGANEKLFFGSGTQLSVL.